Listed below are T cell receptor beta chains from one sample, sequenced in a study of blood T cell repertoires in COVID-19. The assay was immunoSEQ multiplex PCR, and TCRdb's table has in-frame clones only and misses some. The repertoire includes approximately 31,000 clones, 89% of them detected once, and around 30% sits in the top ten. Sequencing was carried out using peripheral blood. Receptors originate from a man older than 75 with acute or convalescent COVID-19. CDR3s include the opening cysteine and the closing phenylalanine or tryptophan. The order of the fields is CDR3 DNA, CDR3 protein, J gene, D gene, clone size, V gene. The D gene is left open where the match is weak. For some rows the clone size is stated as once, few or many, or as a class when expanded; others skip it.

CDR3 DNA: TGTGCCAGCAGTTCCCGCTCGGGACAGGGCGCCTATGGCTACACCTTC; CDR3 protein: CASSSRSGQGAYGYTF; J gene: TRBJ1-2; D gene: TRBD1; clone size: -; V gene: TRBV6-2/TRBV6-3
CDR3 DNA: TGTGCCAGCAGCTTGTTAGAGACTAGTGTCACCGGGGAGCTGTTTTTT; CDR3 protein: CASSLLETSVTGELFF; J gene: TRBJ2-2; D gene: -; clone size: -; V gene: TRBV5-4
CDR3 DNA: TGTGCCAGCAGCCGGGGGACAGCGAACACCGGGGAGCTGTTTTTT; CDR3 protein: CASSRGTANTGELFF; J gene: TRBJ2-2; D gene: -; clone size: few; V gene: TRBV11-3
CDR3 DNA: TGTGCCAGCAGCTCCGGGACTGGGAGCTCCTACGAGCAGTACTTC; CDR3 protein: CASSSGTGSSYEQYF; J gene: TRBJ2-7; D gene: -; clone size: -; V gene: TRBV5-4
CDR3 DNA: TGTGCCAGCTCCACAGGTACGACTGAGCAGTTCTTC; CDR3 protein: CASSTGTTEQFF; J gene: TRBJ2-1; D gene: -; clone size: -; V gene: TRBV18
CDR3 DNA: TGTGCCAGCAGCCTTTCGACTAGCGGGTCGGAGACCCAGTACTTC; CDR3 protein: CASSLSTSGSETQYF; J gene: TRBJ2-5; D gene: TRBD2; clone size: -; V gene: TRBV3-1/TRBV3-2
CDR3 DNA: TGTGCCAGCAGTGAAGGAGTGACTGGGGCCAACGTCCTGACTTTC; CDR3 protein: CASSEGVTGANVLTF; J gene: TRBJ2-6; D gene: -; clone size: once; V gene: TRBV2
CDR3 DNA: TGTGCCATTGGACTAGCGGGATTGGGGACCCAGTACTTC; CDR3 protein: CAIGLAGLGTQYF; J gene: TRBJ2-5; D gene: TRBD2; clone size: once; V gene: TRBV5-4
CDR3 DNA: TGTGCCAGCAGCCCCCGCCTTGGTAGCGCTTTCTACGAGCAGTACTTC; CDR3 protein: CASSPRLGSAFYEQYF; J gene: TRBJ2-7; D gene: -; clone size: -; V gene: TRBV5-5
CDR3 DNA: TGTGCCAGCAGTCCGCCACAGGGGGAGGGGGAAAAACTGTTTTTT; CDR3 protein: CASSPPQGEGEKLFF; J gene: TRBJ1-4; D gene: TRBD1; clone size: once; V gene: TRBV28
CDR3 DNA: TGCGCCAGCAGCCAGGACCTCGGGGGTGGAAAGCAGTACTTC; CDR3 protein: CASSQDLGGGKQYF; J gene: TRBJ2-7; D gene: -; clone size: -; V gene: TRBV4-1
CDR3 DNA: TGTGCCAGCAATACCCGTCGGGACACTGAAGCTTTCTTT; CDR3 protein: CASNTRRDTEAFF; J gene: TRBJ1-1; D gene: -; clone size: -; V gene: TRBV27
CDR3 DNA: TGTGCCAGCAGCACCCGACTAGCCCCGAACACCGGGGAGCTGTTTTTT; CDR3 protein: CASSTRLAPNTGELFF; J gene: TRBJ2-2; D gene: TRBD2; clone size: -; V gene: TRBV9
CDR3 DNA: TGTGCCTGGAGGGGGCCCGACAGCCGGAACACTGAAGCTTTCTTT; CDR3 protein: CAWRGPDSRNTEAFF; J gene: TRBJ1-1; D gene: -; clone size: -; V gene: TRBV30
CDR3 DNA: TGTGCCAGCAGCCAAGCTCCGGGCAGGGGAACCGTTCGATGGGGCTACACCTTC; CDR3 protein: CASSQAPGRGTVRWGYTF; J gene: TRBJ1-2; D gene: -; clone size: -; V gene: TRBV4-2
CDR3 DNA: TGCGCCAGCAGCTTGGTGGCAGGGGGAAATGAGCAGTTCTTC; CDR3 protein: CASSLVAGGNEQFF; J gene: TRBJ2-1; D gene: TRBD1; clone size: -; V gene: TRBV5-1
CDR3 DNA: TGTGCCAGCAGCGACTCTCTCGGGACAGAAGGAAACACCATATATTTT; CDR3 protein: CASSDSLGTEGNTIYF; J gene: TRBJ1-3; D gene: TRBD1; clone size: -; V gene: TRBV13
CDR3 DNA: TGTGCCAGCAGCTTGGGACTGGACTACAATGAGCAGTTCTTC; CDR3 protein: CASSLGLDYNEQFF; J gene: TRBJ2-1; D gene: -; clone size: -; V gene: TRBV7-2
CDR3 DNA: TGTGCCAGTAGTAGCGCTAGCGGGATAGGGACCGGGGAGCTGTTTTTT; CDR3 protein: CASSSASGIGTGELFF; J gene: TRBJ2-2; D gene: TRBD2; clone size: -; V gene: TRBV19
CDR3 DNA: TGTGCCAGCAGCTTAGGACAGGGGGGGGTTGGGCCCCAGCATTTT; CDR3 protein: CASSLGQGGVGPQHF; J gene: TRBJ1-5; D gene: TRBD1; clone size: -; V gene: TRBV11-2
CDR3 DNA: TGCGCCAGCAGGGTCCTAGGGGCCGGGGAGCTGTTTTTT; CDR3 protein: CASRVLGAGELFF; J gene: TRBJ2-2; D gene: -; clone size: -; V gene: TRBV10-2
CDR3 DNA: TGTGCCAGCAGTTACTCCAGGGGCAGCGGGAGTACAGATACGCAGTATTTT; CDR3 protein: CASSYSRGSGSTDTQYF; J gene: TRBJ2-3; D gene: TRBD2; clone size: -; V gene: TRBV6-2/TRBV6-3
CDR3 DNA: TGTGCCAGCAGTTCCCGGGCTAGCGGGGCCCGTCAGGAGACCCAGTACTTC; CDR3 protein: CASSSRASGARQETQYF; J gene: TRBJ2-5; D gene: TRBD2; clone size: -; V gene: TRBV2
CDR3 DNA: TGTGCCATACAGGGTGACGACTATGGCTACACCTTC; CDR3 protein: CAIQGDDYGYTF; J gene: TRBJ1-2; D gene: -; clone size: -; V gene: TRBV19
CDR3 DNA: TGTGCCAGCAGCTTATTTGGTGTGAGGACTAGCTACGAGCAGTACTTC; CDR3 protein: CASSLFGVRTSYEQYF; J gene: TRBJ2-7; D gene: TRBD2; clone size: -; V gene: TRBV7-2
CDR3 DNA: TGTGCCATCAGAGCTAACACCGGGGAGCTGTTTTTT; CDR3 protein: CAIRANTGELFF; J gene: TRBJ2-2; D gene: -; clone size: -; V gene: TRBV10-3
CDR3 DNA: TGTGCCAGCTCACCACCCTTAGGACAGGTCGGAGAGACCCAGTACTTC; CDR3 protein: CASSPPLGQVGETQYF; J gene: TRBJ2-5; D gene: TRBD1; clone size: -; V gene: TRBV18
CDR3 DNA: TGTGCCAGCAGTGGATCTAGCGGCTCCTACGAGCAGTACTTC; CDR3 protein: CASSGSSGSYEQYF; J gene: TRBJ2-7; D gene: TRBD2; clone size: -; V gene: TRBV6-6
CDR3 DNA: TGTGCCAGCAGTGGTTTGGGGACAGGGACTGAAGCTTTCTTT; CDR3 protein: CASSGLGTGTEAFF; J gene: TRBJ1-1; D gene: TRBD1; clone size: -; V gene: TRBV2
CDR3 DNA: TGTGCCAGCAGCACGGACGACGGGGACTATGGCTACACCTTC; CDR3 protein: CASSTDDGDYGYTF; J gene: TRBJ1-2; D gene: -; clone size: -; V gene: TRBV5-6
CDR3 DNA: TGTGCCACCAGTGATGCGGACAGGAGCTCCTACAATGAGCAGTTCTTC; CDR3 protein: CATSDADRSSYNEQFF; J gene: TRBJ2-1; D gene: TRBD1; clone size: few; V gene: TRBV24-1
CDR3 DNA: TGTGCCAGCAGTTACCTCCAACGGGAGGAGCAGCCCCAGCATTTT; CDR3 protein: CASSYLQREEQPQHF; J gene: TRBJ1-5; D gene: -; clone size: -; V gene: TRBV6-2/TRBV6-3
CDR3 DNA: TGTGCCAGCAGGACCCTAGGCAATCAGCCCCAGCATTTT; CDR3 protein: CASRTLGNQPQHF; J gene: TRBJ1-5; D gene: -; clone size: -; V gene: TRBV2
CDR3 DNA: TGTGCCAGCAGCCTCCGGGAACTCGTAGAGCAGTTCTTC; CDR3 protein: CASSLRELVEQFF; J gene: TRBJ2-1; D gene: -; clone size: -; V gene: TRBV6-2/TRBV6-3
CDR3 DNA: TGTGCCAGCAGCGGGACGTTGGGGGGGATGGAGACCCAGTACTTC; CDR3 protein: CASSGTLGGMETQYF; J gene: TRBJ2-5; D gene: TRBD2; clone size: -; V gene: TRBV9
CDR3 DNA: TGCAGCGTTGTAAAGACAGGGACAGGGGGTACTGCTGGGGCCAACGTCCTGACTTTC; CDR3 protein: CSVVKTGTGGTAGANVLTF; J gene: TRBJ2-6; D gene: TRBD1; clone size: -; V gene: TRBV29-1
CDR3 DNA: TGCACCAGCAGCCCGGAGGGTCAGGTGGATGAGCAGTTCTTC; CDR3 protein: CTSSPEGQVDEQFF; J gene: TRBJ2-1; D gene: -; clone size: once; V gene: TRBV1
CDR3 DNA: TGCGCCAGCAGCTTGGGGACAGGGTTAGGGACTGAAGCTTTCTTT; CDR3 protein: CASSLGTGLGTEAFF; J gene: TRBJ1-1; D gene: TRBD1; clone size: -; V gene: TRBV5-1
CDR3 DNA: TGTGCCAGCAGTTACTCGGCGGGGGAACTTAATTCACCCCTCCACTTT; CDR3 protein: CASSYSAGELNSPLHF; J gene: TRBJ1-6; D gene: -; clone size: -; V gene: TRBV6-5
CDR3 DNA: TGTGCCAGCAGTGACCTGCGAGGGGCTAGCGGGGACTACGAGCAGTACTTC; CDR3 protein: CASSDLRGASGDYEQYF; J gene: TRBJ2-7; D gene: TRBD2; clone size: -; V gene: TRBV6-4
CDR3 DNA: TGTGCCAGCAGTTTATACGGCGGTAGCTCCTATAATTCACCCCTCCACTTT; CDR3 protein: CASSLYGGSSYNSPLHF; J gene: TRBJ1-6; D gene: -; clone size: -; V gene: TRBV27
CDR3 DNA: TGTGCCAGCAGCCGCATACCCGGGCAGGGTGCCGGTCAGCCCCAGCATTTT; CDR3 protein: CASSRIPGQGAGQPQHF; J gene: TRBJ1-5; D gene: -; clone size: -; V gene: TRBV6-2/TRBV6-3